These 25 T cell receptor beta chains were sequenced from one sample in a study of beta chain features in type 1 diabetes. General observations from the study: Shorter TCRB CDR3s, moderately but significantly so, were found in Type 1 diabetes patients in all four CD4+ subsets.

Which antigens these TCRs recognize remains unknown. Every bit of the isolated RNA underwent reverse transcription, so sequencing read expressed TCRB transcripts. The repertoire was sequenced with immunoSEQ multiplex PCR; TCRdb's copy has only in-frame clones and lacks some. The data contain roughly 700,000 clones, around 15% of them seen just once; the ten biggest clones take up less than 0.025%. What was sequenced was naive CD4+ T cells from blood. These receptors came from a young man with type 1 diabetes.

The J gene is TRBJ1-5, the V gene TRBV19; possibly TRBD1 for D (6 bases). The germline V and J ends were trimmed by 4 bases and 2 bases, with 15 bases remaining between them. This CDR3 has 16 residues. CDR1 and CDR2 (germline): LNHDA, SQIVND (reference sequence). The CDR3 nucleotides are TGTGCCAGTAGTACGACAGGCCTGGGTGGCAATCAGCCCCAGCATTTT. Its protein is CASSTTGLGGNQPQHF.

This clone was detected a few times. A read error may produce the germline difference seen at one junction end. The chain joins TRBV5-1 to TRBJ2-5; 11 bases align to TRBD2. The length of the CDR3 is 15 residues. Germline assignment: CDR1 SGHRS and CDR2 YFSETQ. In DNA form, the CDR3 reads TGCGCCAGCAGTTTGGGGACTAGCGGATTAGAGACCCAGTACTTC. It yields the protein CASSLGTSGLETQYF. The full variable domain, rest sourced from reference TRBV5-1 and TRBJ2-5, is KAGVTQTPRYLIKTRGQQVTLSCSPISGHRSVSWYQQTPGQGLQFLFEYFSETQRNKGNFPGRFSGRQFSNSRSEMNVSTLELGDSALYLCASSLGTSGLETQYFGPGTRLLVL.

The genes are TRBV4-1 and TRBJ2-7; D is unclear. Trimming pared 3 bases from V and 7 bases from J, leaving 13 bases between. This CDR3 is 13 amino acids long. Germline CDR1 and CDR2: MGHRA and YSYEKL. The CDR3 loop is CASSHPDSGEQYF. DNA of the CDR3: TGCGCCAGCAGCCATCCAGACTCCGGGGAGCAGTACTTC.

The table lists this clone with a few counts. The rearrangement uses TRBV29-1 and TRBJ2-7, with TRBD1 identical over 10 bases. CDR1 and CDR2 from the germline V gene are SQVTM and ANQGSEA. V dropped 6 bases and J dropped 3; count of bases not matched to a gene: 11. This CDR3 has 15 residues. The CDR3: CSVLYPGQGIYEQYF. In nucleotides, the CDR3 is TGCAGCGTCCTTTACCCGGGACAGGGGATCTACGAGCAGTACTTC.

The chain employs TRBV7-2 and TRBJ2-7; TRBD1 matches at 7 bases. Germline V gene lookup returns CDR1 SGHTA and CDR2 FQGNSA. V was pared by 0 bases and J by 1 base, with 6 bases of the junction left unmatched. This CDR3 has 16 residues. CDR3 coding DNA: TGTGCCAGCAGCTTAGCAGGGGGCTTAATGTCCTACGAGCAGTACTTC. This gives the protein CASSLAGGLMSYEQYF.

The CDR3 reads CAWSVGPQGAVGELFF. The CDR3, as DNA: TGTGCCTGGAGTGTAGGTCCTCAGGGGGCAGTCGGGGAGCTGTTTTTT. V gene TRBV30 combines with J gene TRBJ2-2; 8 bases agree with TRBD1. The junction had 10 bases not matched to a gene; V was cut back by 0 bases and J by 7 bases. Germline V gene data show CDR1 as GTSNPN and CDR2 as SVGIG (reference sequence). CDR3 length: 16 amino acids.

The rearrangement uses TRBV27 and TRBJ2-7, with unresolved D. CDR1 and CDR2 from the germline V gene are MNHEY and SMNVEV (reference sequence). The CDR3 totals 13 residues. V was trimmed by 1 base and J by 1 base, leaving 5 bases between them. CDR3 sequence reads: CASSLWGSYEQYF. The CDR3 coding sequence is TGTGCCAGCAGTTTATGGGGATCCTACGAGCAGTACTTC.

The rearrangement joins TRBV27 to TRBJ1-6; D gene uncertain. Germline-derived CDR1 and CDR2 are MNHEY and SMNVEV (reference sequence). The CDR3 consists of 13 residues. With 5 bases removed from V and 4 bases from J, the gap between germline ends came to 6 bases. The CDR3 DNA is TGTGCCAGCAGTCCGGGTTATAATTCACCCCTCCACTTT. Translated, it gives CASSPGYNSPLHF.

Only a few counts were recorded for this clone. This chain connects TRBV11-1 to TRBJ2-1; D possibly corresponds to TRBD1 (6 bases). V lost 5 bases and J 0 bases, leaving 17 bases between the germline ends. This CDR3 has 17 residues. Germline V CDR1 and CDR2: SGHAT, FQDESV (reference sequence). CDR3 region: CASSPIGTISSYNEQFF. The CDR3 DNA reads TGTGCCAGCAGCCCCATAGGGACAATCAGCTCCTACAATGAGCAGTTCTTC.

This clone was observed a few times. The chain recombines TRBV6-1 with TRBJ1-6; 12 nucleotides align to TRBD1. CDR1 MNHNS and CDR2 SASEGT come from the germline V gene. The CDR3 length is 15 residues. Trimming took 6 bases from V and 8 from J; bases not matched to a gene: 5. The CDR3, as DNA: TGTGCCAGCAGAGGGGACAGGGGGCACGATTCACCCCTCCACTTT. Its protein product is CASRGDRGHDSPLHF.

The chain carries TRBV28 and TRBJ1-2; 7 bases line up with TRBD1. Germline assignment: CDR1 MDHEN and CDR2 SYDVKM. The length of the CDR3 is 15 residues. Unmatched junction bases numbered 3, after V lost 2 bases and J lost 0 bases. The CDR3 here is CASSLQGQTNYGYTF. The CDR3 region has the DNA TGTGCCAGCAGTTTACAGGGACAGACTAACTATGGCTACACCTTC.

The chain links TRBV5-1 to TRBJ2-1; no clear D. The CDR3 is made up of 16 amino acids. The V gene lost 3 bases and the J gene lost 7 bases, with 20 bases spanning the gap. CDR1 is SGHRS, CDR2 YFSETQ, per germline. The CDR3 DNA is TGCGCCAGCAGCTCTGACCGAGGTTTTGGGTTAAATGAGCAGTTCTTC. Protein sequence: CASSSDRGFGLNEQFF.

This clone has only a few counts. J is TRBJ1-1 and V is TRBV6-4; D call uncertain. The CDR3 consists of 13 residues. V was cut by 3 bases and J by 4 bases, with 9 bases left in between. Germline V gives CDR1 MRHNA, CDR2 SNTAGT. CDR3 DNA sequence: TGTGCCAGCAGTGAGCAGGAGACCACTGAAGCTTTCTTT. It specifies CASSEQETTEAFF.

V gene TRBV7-3 combines with J gene TRBJ2-7; 8 nucleotides line up with TRBD1. CDR1 is SGHTA, CDR2 FQGTGA, per germline. The V and J ends lost 5 bases and 3 bases, in that order; junction bases with no gene match: 3. The CDR3 covers 13 residues. CDR3: CASSPGQGYEQYF. In nucleotides, the CDR3 is TGTGCCAGCAGCCCCGGACAGGGCTACGAGCAGTACTTC.

This clone was found a few times. The chain combines TRBV10-3 with TRBJ2-1, with no clear D. The V end was cut by 4 bases, the J end by 3 bases, with 1 base between. There are 11 residues in the CDR3. CDR1 is ENHRY and CDR2 is SYGVKD in the germline V gene. The CDR3 here is CAISGYNEQFF. CDR3 nucleotide sequence: TGTGCCATCAGTGGCTACAATGAGCAGTTCTTC.

This chain connects TRBV9 to TRBJ1-2; maybe TRBD1 (6 bases). V was cut by 5 bases and J by 5 bases, with 13 bases left in between. This CDR3 is 13 amino acids long. Germline-derived CDR1 and CDR2 are SGDLS and YYNGEE. The CDR3 coding sequence is TGTGCCAGCAGAGACACCAGGGGTTATGGCTACACCTTC. It specifies CASRDTRGYGYTF.

Only a few counts were recorded for this clone. This chain links TRBV5-1 with TRBJ2-5; D not resolved. Germline assignment: CDR1 SGHRS and CDR2 YFSETQ. This CDR3 region has 14 residues. V lost 0 bases to trimming and J lost 5 bases, with 11 bases between them. CDR3: CASSLASALETQYF. In nucleotides, the CDR3 is TGCGCCAGCAGCTTGGCCTCAGCTTTGGAGACCCAGTACTTC.

This clone was seen only a few times. The V and J genes are TRBV5-4 and TRBJ2-7; 10 bases match TRBD1. The CDR3 runs 15 residues. Germline V CDR1 and CDR2: SGHNT, YYREEE (reference sequence). The V segment lost 4 bases and the J segment 2 bases; nucleotides outside the gene matches: 6. The chain's CDR3 is CASSHIGTGAYEQYF. As DNA, the CDR3 is TGTGCCAGCAGCCACATCGGGACAGGGGCCTACGAGCAGTACTTC.

This chain connects TRBV30 to TRBJ1-2; no clear D. Germline lookup yields CDR1 GTSNPN and CDR2 SVGIG (reference sequence). V lost 0 bases and J lost 2, with 7 bases in between. This CDR3 contains 13 residues. The CDR3 is CAWSVTENYGYTF. CDR3 in DNA: TGTGCCTGGAGTGTAACTGAAAACTATGGCTACACCTTC.

This clone was seen a handful of times. The rearrangement links TRBV4-1 to TRBJ1-5; no firm D call. There are 15 residues in the CDR3. CDR1 and CDR2 from the germline V gene are MGHRA and YSYEKL. The V and J ends lost 1 base and 0 bases respectively, with 7 bases between them. CDR3 protein: CASSQAGNSNQPQHF. Here the CDR3 DNA reads TGCGCCAGCAGCCAAGCCGGGAATAGCAATCAGCCCCAGCATTTT.

This clone showed up just a few times. The chain recombines TRBV2 with TRBJ2-7, with D tentatively TRBD2 (6 bases). Germline V gene lookup returns CDR1 SNHLY and CDR2 FYNNEI. V shed 5 bases and J shed 2 bases, with 16 bases lying between them. The CDR3 covers 15 residues. The DNA for the CDR3 is TGTGCCAGCAGTAACCTGCGCGGGGAACCCTACGAGCAGTACTTC. This sequence encodes CASSNLRGEPYEQYF.

On this clone: Germline is not matched at one junction end, which may reflect a read error. The chain uses TRBV13 and TRBJ2-7, with 8 positions matching TRBD2. Germline CDR1 and CDR2: PRHDT and FYEKMQ (reference sequence). The CDR3 has 14 residues. The CDR3 DNA is TGTGCCAGCAGCATAGGGACTAGTCAGTCCGAGCAGTACTTC. Translated, it gives CASSIGTSQSEQYF. The full variable domain, its missing parts supplied by reference TRBV13 and TRBJ2-7, is AAGVIQSPRHLIKEKRETATLKCYPIPRHDTVYWYQQGPGQDPQFLISFYEKMQSDKGSIPDRFSAQQFSDYHSELNMSSLELGDSALYFCASSIGTSQSEQYFGPGTRLTVT.

In this sample, this clone turned up a few times. Other DNA sequences within the sample encode an identical CDR3. V gene TRBV30 combines with J gene TRBJ1-2; TRBD1 agrees at 8 bases. Germline V gene data show CDR1 as GTSNPN and CDR2 as SVGIG (reference sequence). The V gene end was trimmed by 4 bases and the J gene end by 7 bases; junction bases not matched to a gene: 5. The length of the CDR3 is 12 residues. The CDR3, as DNA: TGTGCCTGGACTCGGACAGGGTCTGGCTACACCTTC. Its protein product is CAWTRTGSGYTF.

This clone was recorded a few times. The rearrangement links TRBV14 to TRBJ1-5; no clear D. Trimming pared 0 bases from V and 4 bases from J, leaving 4 bases between. The germline CDR1 and CDR2 sequences are SGHDN and FVKESK. This CDR3 is built from 13 residues. This CDR3 reads CASSQERNQPQHF. CDR3 nucleotide sequence: TGTGCCAGCAGCCAAGAACGTAATCAGCCCCAGCATTTT.

This chain links TRBV28 with TRBJ2-1; tentatively, D is TRBD1 (5 bases). From germline, CDR1 is MDHEN and CDR2 SYDVKM. Trimming took off 6 bases at V and 10 bases at J, with 10 bases between the two ends. The CDR3 loop spans 11 amino acids. The CDR3 sequence is CASSIYREQFF. The CDR3 nucleotides are TGTGCCAGCAGCATATACAGGGAGCAGTTCTTC.